These T cell receptor beta chains were read from a single sample in a study of cytomegalovirus exposure and HLA in healthy donors. Some clones are missing from TCRdb's copy, which holds only in-frame ones; the method was immunoSEQ multiplex PCR. Of approximately 88,000 clones listed, about 74% are singletons. The specimen was PBMCs. Receptors were obtained from a man in his thirties or forties in good health and CMV-seronegative. Both conserved end residues are part of each CDR3. Each record gives: V gene, J gene, D gene, clone size, CDR3 protein, CDR3 DNA. D genes are given only for firm matches. Part of the rows lack a size; the others show once, few, many or a class for expanded clones.

TRBV10-3	TRBJ1-3	.	.	CAISAGAGNTIYF	TGTGCCATCAGTGCAGGGGCTGGAAACACCATATATTTT
TRBV11-2	TRBJ2-5	.	.	CASSYPGPLGRETQYF	TGTGCCAGCAGCTATCCCGGGCCCCTTGGGAGAGAGACCCAGTACTTC
TRBV27	TRBJ2-4	.	.	CASSTIRGARNIQYF	TGTGCCAGCAGTACCATCAGGGGGGCGAGAAACATTCAGTACTTC
TRBV4-3	TRBJ2-2	.	few	CASSQGLLSSPGELFF	TGCGCCAGCAGCCAAGGTTTACTATCTTCTCCCGGGGAGCTGTTTTTT
TRBV30	TRBJ2-7	TRBD1	.	CAWSVRTGLSEQYF	TGTGCCTGGAGTGTACGGACAGGCCTGAGCGAGCAGTACTTC
TRBV5-1	TRBJ2-5	.	.	CASSLAGRAETQYF	TGCGCCAGCAGCTTGGCTGGCAGGGCAGAGACCCAGTACTTC
TRBV28	TRBJ1-5	TRBD1	few	CASSPGQGNQPQHF	TGTGCCAGCAGTCCGGGACAGGGAAATCAGCCCCAGCATTTT
TRBV4-2	TRBJ2-7	TRBD1	.	CASSPTGGRDEQYF	TGTGCCAGCAGCCCGACAGGGGGCCGCGACGAGCAGTACTTC
TRBV18	TRBJ2-1	TRBD1	.	CANPRPGQGEFF	TGTGCCAACCCGCGTCCGGGACAGGGAGAGTTCTTC
TRBV10-1	TRBJ2-3	TRBD1	.	CASSEYRGHTDTQYF	TGCGCCAGCAGTGAGTACAGGGGACACACAGATACGCAGTATTTT
TRBV6-1	TRBJ1-3	.	.	CASSEGPYSGNTIYF	TGTGCCAGCAGTGAAGGGCCTTACTCTGGAAACACCATATATTTT
TRBV7-2	TRBJ2-7	TRBD2	.	CASRRLAGGYEQYF	TGTGCCAGCAGACGCCTAGCGGGGGGTTACGAGCAGTACTTC
TRBV28	TRBJ1-2	TRBD1	.	CASSLADRKLYGYTF	TGTGCCAGCAGTTTAGCGGACAGGAAACTCTATGGCTACACCTTC
TRBV6-5	TRBJ1-5	TRBD1	once	CASRTGNQPQHF	TGTGCCAGCCGGACAGGGAATCAGCCCCAGCATTTT
TRBV5-1	TRBJ2-2	TRBD1	.	CASSLRGQANTGELFF	TGCGCCAGCAGCTTGAGAGGACAGGCTAACACCGGGGAGCTGTTTTTT
TRBV5-6	TRBJ2-1	TRBD1	.	CASSSGTGVRNEQFF	TGTGCCAGCAGCTCCGGGACAGGGGTCCGCAATGAGCAGTTCTTC
TRBV5-1	TRBJ2-2	.	.	CASSLMTSGTGELFF	TGCGCCAGCAGCCTCATGACTAGTGGCACCGGGGAGCTGTTTTTT
TRBV4-3	TRBJ1-6	TRBD1	.	CASSQEGGTGNSPLHF	TGCGCCAGCAGCCAAGAGGGGGGGACAGGCAATTCACCCCTCCACTTT
TRBV20-1	TRBJ2-7	.	.	CSAQVSYEQYF	TGCAGTGCTCAGGTGTCCTACGAGCAGTACTTC
TRBV4-3	TRBJ2-1	TRBD2	.	CASSPSGGASYQFF	TGCGCCAGCAGCCCTAGCGGGGGGGCCAGTTACCAGTTCTTC
TRBV7-2	TRBJ2-4	.	.	CASSLVGAWDNHIQYF	TGTGCCAGCAGCTTAGTCGGGGCTTGGGACAACCACATTCAGTACTTC
TRBV6-6	TRBJ1-2	TRBD1	.	CASRRDRGWGYGYTF	TGTGCCAGCAGACGAGACAGGGGCTGGGGCTATGGCTACACCTTC
TRBV18	TRBJ1-2	.	.	CASSPPAGRYGYTF	TGTGCCAGCTCACCACCGGCAGGCCGCTATGGCTACACCTTC
TRBV14	TRBJ2-7	.	.	CASSQEWGRADRRQYF	TGTGCCAGCAGCCAAGAATGGGGCAGGGCTGATAGGCGGCAGTACTTC
TRBV21-1	TRBJ1-2	.	.	CASSKGGQANYGYTF	TGTGCCAGCAGCAAAGGCGGTCAAGCTAACTATGGCTACACCTTC
TRBV28	TRBJ2-7	TRBD1	.	CASNTPGQGAGEQYF	TGTGCCAGCAATACACCGGGACAGGGGGCAGGGGAGCAGTACTTC
TRBV11-2	TRBJ1-1	.	.	CASSPRLRGVGGMNTEAFF	TGTGCCAGCAGCCCCCGGCTCAGGGGCGTTGGTGGCATGAACACTGAAGCTTTCTTT
TRBV18	TRBJ2-3	TRBD2	.	CASSPPAGVTDTQYF	TGTGCCAGCTCACCACCAGCGGGAGTCACAGATACGCAGTATTTT
TRBV4-2	TRBJ1-4	.	.	CASSQNRGTRDEKLFF	TGTGCCAGCAGCCAAAACCGGGGAACGCGGGATGAAAAACTGTTTTTT